A selection of T cell receptor beta chains follows, all from one sample in a study of blood T cell repertoires in COVID-19. Data came from immunoSEQ multiplex PCR; TCRdb stores just in-frame clones and leaves some out. Of about 200,000 clones listed, around 90% are singletons. The source material was peripheral blood. These receptors were collected from a man between 60 and 70 years old who had recovered from COVID-19. Both conserved end residues are part of each CDR3. Each record gives: clone size, V gene, D gene, J gene, CDR3 DNA, CDR3 protein. A D gene is named only where the DNA matches it firmly. A clone size is listed for some rows: how often the clone was seen (once, few, many), or a class if it is expanded.

once	TRBV27	-	TRBJ1-2	TGTGCCAGCAGTATTTCAGGGGTTAACTATGGCTACACCTTC	CASSISGVNYGYTF
-	TRBV7-9	-	TRBJ1-2	TGTGCCAGCAGCTTAGACGGGAACTATGGCTACACCTTC	CASSLDGNYGYTF
-	TRBV30	TRBD1	TRBJ2-7	TGTGCCTGGGGGACAGGGAGAGAGCAGTACTTC	CAWGTGREQYF
-	TRBV7-9	-	TRBJ2-6	TGTGCCAGCAGCTCCACGGGTTCTGGGGCCAACGTCCTGACTTTC	CASSSTGSGANVLTF
-	TRBV5-4	TRBD1	TRBJ1-1	TGTGCCAGCAGCCCTATGGACAGGGTAAGGAACACTGAAGCTTTCTTT	CASSPMDRVRNTEAFF
-	TRBV10-3	TRBD1	TRBJ2-2	TGTGCCAGCGGGACAGGGCGTTACACCGGGGAGCTGTTTTTT	CASGTGRYTGELFF
-	TRBV7-9	-	TRBJ2-2	TGTGCCAGCACCAAAAAGAAGGGGGACACCGGGGAGCTGTTTTTT	CASTKKKGDTGELFF
-	TRBV28	-	TRBJ2-5	TGTGCCAGCAGCCAAATCCGGCAGGCCAACGCGTGGAAAGAGACCCAGTACTTC	CASSQIRQANAWKETQYF
-	TRBV7-3	TRBD1	TRBJ2-1	TGTGCCAGCAGACGGACAGGGTTAGATGAGCAGTTCTTC	CASRRTGLDEQFF
-	TRBV25-1	-	TRBJ2-2	TGTGCCAGCAGTAGACAGAGCACCGGGGAGCTGTTTTTT	CASSRQSTGELFF
-	TRBV5-1	TRBD2	TRBJ2-3	TGCGCCAGCAGTTTACCCTCTAGCGGGGGGACAGATACGCAGTATTTT	CASSLPSSGGTDTQYF
-	TRBV2	TRBD2	TRBJ2-1	TGTGCCAGCAGGGAGACTAGCGGGTATTCCAATGAGCAGTTCTTC	CASRETSGYSNEQFF
-	TRBV7-2	TRBD1	TRBJ1-4	TGTGCCAGCAGCTTATCGGGACAGGGGACTGAAAAACTGTTTTTT	CASSLSGQGTEKLFF
once	TRBV5-8	-	TRBJ2-7	TGTGCCAGCAGATTAGGTGGGGGGAGGAACGAGCAGTACTTC	CASRLGGGRNEQYF
-	TRBV5-1	-	TRBJ1-1	TGCGCCAGCAGCTTGGACACTGGGACATTGAACACTGAAGCTTTCTTT	CASSLDTGTLNTEAFF
once	TRBV30	-	TRBJ1-2	TGTGCCTGGATCCAGAACTATGGCTACACCTTC	CAWIQNYGYTF
-	TRBV15	TRBD2	TRBJ2-3	TGTGCCACCAGCAGACCCAGACTAGCGGGGGGGACAGATACGCAGTATTTT	CATSRPRLAGGTDTQYF
-	TRBV3-1/TRBV3-2	-	TRBJ2-7	-	CASTFGAGEQYF
-	TRBV27	TRBD1	TRBJ1-1	TGTGCCAGCAGCCCCCGACAGGGTGGCACTGAAGCTTTCTTT	CASSPRQGGTEAFF
-	TRBV11-2	-	TRBJ1-3	TGTGCCAGCAGCTCGACAGCTTTCGCTCGAAACACCATATATTTT	CASSSTAFARNTIYF
-	TRBV11-2	TRBD2	TRBJ2-1	TGTGCCAGCAGCTCGGGGACTAGCGGAGTTAATGAGCAGTTCTTC	CASSSGTSGVNEQFF
-	TRBV5-8	-	TRBJ2-1	TGTGCCAGCAGCTTGGTCCGGAGACAGCAGTTCTTC	CASSLVRRQQFF
-	TRBV18	-	TRBJ1-4	TGTGCCAGCTCACCCCCGGACAGCCTCAGGAATGAAAAACTGTTTTTT	CASSPPDSLRNEKLFF
-	TRBV20-1	-	TRBJ2-3	TGCAGTGCACTAGCAGCAGATACGCAGTATTTT	CSALAADTQYF
-	TRBV6-5	TRBD1	TRBJ1-1	TGTGCCAGCAGAACGACAGGGTCGAACACTGAAGCTTTCTTT	CASRTTGSNTEAFF
few	TRBV6-5	TRBD1	TRBJ1-4	TGTGCCAGCAGTCAGAGGACAGGGAAAGAAAAACTGTTTTTT	CASSQRTGKEKLFF
-	TRBV5-4	TRBD1	TRBJ2-5	TGTGCCAGCAGCTTCGGGACAGATCAAGAGACCCAGTACTTC	CASSFGTDQETQYF
-	TRBV7-2	-	TRBJ2-1	TGTGCCAGCAGCTTAGAGGCAGGAAATGAGCAGTTCTTC	CASSLEAGNEQFF
few	TRBV30	-	TRBJ1-2	TGTGCCTGGAGAAGCGAGGCTAACTATGGCTACACCTTC	CAWRSEANYGYTF
once	TRBV5-4	-	TRBJ2-7	TGTGCCAGCAGCTATGGGGACACTCGGTCCTACGAGCAGTACTTC	CASSYGDTRSYEQYF
-	TRBV6-5	TRBD2	TRBJ2-1	TGTGCCAGCAGTTACGGGACGCGGGGGGGCGGCAATGAGCAGTTCTTC	CASSYGTRGGGNEQFF
-	TRBV28	TRBD1	TRBJ1-5	TGTGCCAGCAGAGGACAGGGAAATCAGCCCCAGCATTTT	CASRGQGNQPQHF
-	TRBV27	TRBD1	TRBJ2-2	TGTGCCAGCAGTTTAAACCCGGGACAGGGGGGCACCGGGGAGCTGTTTTTT	CASSLNPGQGGTGELFF
-	TRBV18	-	TRBJ2-5	TGTGCCAGCTCACCAAGGTCAGAGGGGACCCAGTACTTC	CASSPRSEGTQYF
few	TRBV19	TRBD1	TRBJ2-7	TGTGCCAGTACCGAAAGGGAAGACAGGGGGCCCTACGAGCAGTACTTC	CASTEREDRGPYEQYF
-	TRBV14	-	TRBJ2-1	TGTGCCAGCAGTGACGGACTACGCTCCTACAATGAGCAGTTCTTC	CASSDGLRSYNEQFF
once	TRBV5-4	-	TRBJ1-1	TGTGCCAGCAGCTGGGGGGGAGGAATCATGAACACTGAAGCTTTCTTT	CASSWGGGIMNTEAFF
-	TRBV4-3	TRBD2	TRBJ2-7	TGCGCCAGCAGCCAAGATATGTTCGGGGGGGAGCAGTACTTC	CASSQDMFGGEQYF
-	TRBV6-5	-	TRBJ2-7	TGTGCCAGCAGTCTCCGACAGGGAGGCGTCCACGAGCAGTACTTC	CASSLRQGGVHEQYF
once	TRBV5-8	-	TRBJ2-7	TGTGCCAGCAGCTTGAGCGGAGCAGGGGCCTACGAGCAGTACTTC	CASSLSGAGAYEQYF
-	TRBV28	TRBD1	TRBJ1-6	TGTGCCAGCAGTGGGATCCCGGGACAGGATAATTCACCCCTCCACTTT	CASSGIPGQDNSPLHF
-	TRBV27	TRBD1	TRBJ1-3	TGTGCCAGCCCCGACAGGGGCTCTGGAAACACCATATATTTT	CASPDRGSGNTIYF
-	TRBV23-1	-	TRBJ2-3	TGCGCCAGCGGGCATCCCTTATCTAGCACAGATACGCAGTATTTT	CASGHPLSSTDTQYF
-	TRBV18	TRBD2	TRBJ2-1	TGTGCCAGCTCACCTACTAGCGGGAGAGGGAGATACAATGAGCAGTTCTTC	CASSPTSGRGRYNEQFF